The entry that follows covers one T cell receptor (beta chain) sequence. Its specificity is not known. This specimen belongs to a study of shared clonotypes between healthy human individuals. V trimming: 3 bases; J trimming: 2 bases; junction bases outside the gene matches: 4. There are 14 residues in the CDR3. The germline V gene encodes CDR1 SGDLS and CDR2 YYNGEE. Assay used: immunoSEQ multiplex PCR; TCRdb lists only in-frame clones, some missing. This table holds around 2,000,000 clones, just under 95% found once. Findings of the study overall: Sequencing depth was expected to affect clonotype sharing among donors. Rarefaction indicated that sorted-subset sequencing remained incomplete although depth was large.

The naive CD8 fraction comprised CD45RO-negative cells positively selected for CCR7 and excluded terminally differentiated effector memory CD45RA+ cells. The healthy adult donors were HIV-negative and reported no recent acute infections or vaccinations. Nashville, Tennessee was home to all donors, who were Caucasian adults. The chain couples TRBV9 to TRBJ2-5; 7 nucleotides agree with TRBD1. Sample: naive CD8+ T cells sorted from blood. The TCR was taken from a man between 18 and 29 years old in good health. CDR3 in DNA: TGTGCCAGCAGCGGGGGGACAGAACAAGAGACCCAGTACTTC. Amino acid sequence: CASSGGTEQETQYF. Looking up the rest from reference TRBV9 and TRBJ2-5 gives the full variable domain: DSGVTQTPKHLITATGQRVTLRCSPRSGDLSVYWYQQSLDQGLQFLIQYYNGEERAKGNILERFSAQQFPDLHSELNLSSLELGDSALYFCASSGGTEQETQYFGPGTRLLVL.